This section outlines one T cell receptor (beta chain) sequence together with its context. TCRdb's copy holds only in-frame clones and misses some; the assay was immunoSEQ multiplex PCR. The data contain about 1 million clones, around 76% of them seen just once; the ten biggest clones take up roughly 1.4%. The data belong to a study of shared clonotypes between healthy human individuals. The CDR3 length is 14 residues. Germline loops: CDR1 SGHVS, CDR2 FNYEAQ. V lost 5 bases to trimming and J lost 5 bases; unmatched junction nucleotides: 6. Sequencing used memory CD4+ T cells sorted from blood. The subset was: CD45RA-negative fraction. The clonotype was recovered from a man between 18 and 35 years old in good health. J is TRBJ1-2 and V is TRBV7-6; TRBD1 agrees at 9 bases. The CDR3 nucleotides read TGTGCCAGCAGCGAGGGACAGGGAGGGTATGGCTACACCTTC. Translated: CASSEGQGGYGYTF.